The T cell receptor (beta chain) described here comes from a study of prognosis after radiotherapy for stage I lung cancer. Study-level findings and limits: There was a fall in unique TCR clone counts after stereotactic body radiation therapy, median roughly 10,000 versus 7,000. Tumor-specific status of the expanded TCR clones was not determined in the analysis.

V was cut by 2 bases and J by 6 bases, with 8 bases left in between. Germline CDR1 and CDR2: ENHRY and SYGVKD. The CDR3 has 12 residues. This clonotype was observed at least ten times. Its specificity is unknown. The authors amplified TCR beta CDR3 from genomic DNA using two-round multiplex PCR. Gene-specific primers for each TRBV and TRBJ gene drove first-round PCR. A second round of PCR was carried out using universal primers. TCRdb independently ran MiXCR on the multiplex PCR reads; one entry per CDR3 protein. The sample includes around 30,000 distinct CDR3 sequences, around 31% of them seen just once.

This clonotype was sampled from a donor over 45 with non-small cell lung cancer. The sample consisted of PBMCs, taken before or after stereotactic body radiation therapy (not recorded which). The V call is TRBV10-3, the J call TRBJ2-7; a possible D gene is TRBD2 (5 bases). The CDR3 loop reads CAISEAGSEQYF. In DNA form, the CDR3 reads TGTGCCATCAGTGAGGCGGGTAGCGAGCAGTACTTC.